The rows below give T cell receptor beta chains drawn from one sample of a study of T-cell reconstitution after alpha-beta-depleted transplantation in children. TCRdb analysed the PCR reads with MiXCR anew, one entry per CDR3 protein. The sample records more than 300,000 distinct CDR3 sequences, around 15% being singletons. The input for sequencing was PBMCs, mostly from graft donor cells, taken 360 days after TCRalphabeta/CD19-depleted stem cell transplant. These receptors all come from a male patient aged 2 to 10 who had a stem cell transplant for acute lymphoblastic leukemia, so the T cells may come from the graft donor. The CDR3 runs from the conserved cysteine through the conserved F or W. The D gene is left open where the match is weak. For some rows the clone size is stated as once, few or many, or as a class when expanded; others skip it.

CDR3aa	CDR3nt	j_gene	abundance	v_gene	d_gene
CSVHGNEQFF	TGCAGCGTTCACGGCAATGAGCAGTTCTTC	TRBJ2-1	NA	TRBV29-1	NA
CASSLVPGLAGKANTGELFF	TGTGCCAGCAGCTTGGTCCCGGGACTAGCGGGAAAAGCGAACACCGGGGAGCTGTTTTTT	TRBJ2-2	NA	TRBV5-4	TRBD2
CSARDPGLSYEQYF	TGCAGTGCTAGAGATCCGGGACTTTCCTACGAGCAGTACTTC	TRBJ2-7	NA	TRBV20-1	NA
CASSSRGPKNIQYF	TGTGCCAGCAGCTCCCGAGGCCCCAAAAACATTCAGTACTTC	TRBJ2-4	few	TRBV3-1	NA
CASSLDVLVNEQFF	TGTGCCAGCAGCCTAGATGTCTTAGTGAATGAGCAGTTCTTC	TRBJ2-1	few	TRBV7-6	NA
CASRRDSVYGDTQYF	TGTGCCAGCAGACGGGACTCAGTTTACGGAGATACGCAGTATTTT	TRBJ2-3	many	TRBV28	NA
CASSLGQHTDTQYF	TGCGCCAGCAGCCTAGGACAGCACACAGATACGCAGTATTTT	TRBJ2-3	many	TRBV5-1	NA
CASSKTGSSTDTQYF	TGTGCCAGCAGTAAGACAGGATCCAGCACAGATACGCAGTATTTT	TRBJ2-3	few	TRBV12-3/TRBV12-4	NA
CASSLSDFTDTQYF	TGCGCCAGCAGCTTGTCCGACTTCACAGATACGCAGTATTTT	TRBJ2-3	few	TRBV5-1	NA
CASSLLSYTEAFF	TGCGCCAGCAGCTTGCTGTCGTACACTGAAGCTTTCTTT	TRBJ1-1	few	TRBV5-1	NA
CASSYTSGRTADTQYF	TGTGCCAGCAGTTACACTAGCGGGAGAACCGCAGATACGCAGTATTTT	TRBJ2-3	NA	TRBV6-5	TRBD2
CASSLSGRASEQFF	TGTGCCAGCAGTTTATCCGGGAGGGCCTCCGAGCAGTTCTTC	TRBJ2-1	NA	TRBV12-3/TRBV12-4	TRBD2
CSADGLPGQGGNIQYF	TGCAGTGCTGATGGTCTTCCGGGACAGGGGGGGAACATTCAGTACTTC	TRBJ2-4	NA	TRBV20-1	TRBD1
CSVTKGGTNTEAFF	TGCAGCGTTACTAAGGGAGGGACGAACACTGAAGCTTTCTTT	TRBJ1-1	few	TRBV29-1	NA
CSARTGLEGDNEQFF	TGCAGTGCTAGAACAGGGTTGGAGGGAGACAATGAGCAGTTCTTC	TRBJ2-1	many	TRBV20-1	NA
CASSLGVGSSGNTIYF	TGTGCCAGCAGCTTAGGGGTCGGTAGCTCTGGAAACACCATATATTTT	TRBJ1-3	once	TRBV7-9	NA
CAISESRPQTGELFF	TGTGCCATCAGTGAGTCCCGACCTCAGACCGGGGAGCTGTTTTTT	TRBJ2-2	NA	TRBV10-3	NA
CASSYRGQGYNEQFF	TGTGCCAGCAGTTACCGCGGACAGGGGTACAATGAGCAGTTCTTC	TRBJ2-1	NA	TRBV6-2/TRBV6-3	TRBD1
CASSLGRVGNLYEQYF	TGCGCCAGCAGCTTGGGGCGGGTGGGGAACCTCTACGAGCAGTACTTC	TRBJ2-7	few	TRBV5-1	NA
CASSLALGGTSGISSGANVLTF	TGTGCCAGCAGCTTAGCGTTAGGCGGGACTAGCGGGATAAGCTCTGGGGCCAACGTCCTGACTTTC	TRBJ2-6	NA	TRBV7-2	TRBD2
CASSWGRVHETQYF	TGTGCCAGCAGTTGGGGGAGAGTGCACGAGACCCAGTACTTC	TRBJ2-5	few	TRBV28	NA
CSAAIDHNEQFF	TGCAGCGCGGCTATAGATCACAATGAGCAGTTCTTC	TRBJ2-1	few	TRBV20-1	NA
CASSFWQLNYEQYF	TGTGCCAGCAGTTTTTGGCAGCTAAACTACGAGCAGTACTTC	TRBJ2-7	few	TRBV28	NA
CASSQAWGTGPYEQYF	TGTGCCAGCAGCCAAGCGTGGGGGACAGGCCCTTACGAGCAGTACTTC	TRBJ2-7	NA	TRBV4-2	TRBD1